These 29 T cell receptor beta chains share one sample of origin, sequenced in a study of cytomegalovirus exposure and HLA in healthy donors. The PCR used 60 Vbeta and 13 Jbeta primers. The repertoire was sequenced with immunoSEQ multiplex PCR; TCRdb's copy has only in-frame clones and lacks some. The repertoire holds approximately 200,000 clones, with around 86% as singletons. Sequenced sample: PBMCs. These receptors were collected from a woman between 45 and 60 years old in good health and CMV-seropositive.

This chain connects TRBV6-6 to TRBJ1-2, with D tentatively TRBD1 (6 bases). V gave up 6 bases and J gave up 4 bases, with 15 bases separating them. The V gene's germline CDR1 is MNHNY and CDR2 SVGAGI (reference sequence). This CDR3 spans 14 amino acids. CDR3 protein: CASSRQERGYGYTF. DNA of the CDR3: TGTGCCAGCAGCCGACAGGAGCGGGGCTATGGCTACACCTTC.

The gene calls are TRBV9 and TRBJ2-3; 8 bases are shared with TRBD1. V was clipped by 4 bases and J by 2 bases; unmatched bases: 6. CDR3 length: 15 residues. Germline V lookup: CDR1 SGDLS, CDR2 YYNGEE. The chain's CDR3 is CASSSPGQDTDTQYF. DNA for the CDR3: TGTGCCAGCAGCTCCCCGGGACAGGACACAGATACGCAGTATTTT. Variable domain in full (rest from reference TRBV9 and TRBJ2-3): DSGVTQTPKHLITATGQRVTLRCSPRSGDLSVYWYQQSLDQGLQFLIQYYNGEERAKGNILERFSAQQFPDLHSELNLSSLELGDSALYFCASSSPGQDTDTQYFGPGTRLTVL.

This sequence joins TRBV28 and TRBJ2-3; TRBD2 matches 12 bases. The ends lost 6 bases at V and 2 bases at J; junction bases unmatched: 12. This CDR3 is built from 18 residues. Germline V gene data show CDR1 as MDHEN and CDR2 as SYDVKM. This CDR3 reads CASRSWPLAGGSTDTQYF. Written as DNA, the CDR3 is TGTGCCAGCAGGTCTTGGCCCCTAGCGGGAGGGTCCACAGATACGCAGTATTTT.

The rearrangement uses TRBV15 and TRBJ1-4, with 7 bases fitting TRBD1. Germline V gene lookup returns CDR1 LNHNV and CDR2 YYDKDF (reference sequence). The CDR3 has 15 amino acids. After removal of 4 bases from V and 8 bases from J, the junction contained 10 bases not matched to a gene. CDR3 loop: CATSMGGTVAEKLFF. CDR3 DNA: TGTGCCACCAGCATGGGTGGGACAGTCGCGGAAAAACTGTTTTTT.

The V call is TRBV19, the J call TRBJ1-1, with a tentative D call TRBD1 (6 bases). Germline V gene sequence: CDR1 LNHDA, CDR2 SQIVND (reference sequence). The CDR3 runs 13 residues. Between the trimmed V and J ends, which lost 5 bases and 0 bases, there was a span of 7 bases. CDR3 loop: CASSQGLNTEAFF. CDR3 in DNA: TGTGCCAGTAGTCAGGGGTTGAACACTGAAGCTTTCTTT. Full variable domain (missing parts from reference TRBV19 and TRBJ1-1): DGGITQSPKYLFRKEGQNVTLSCEQNLNHDAMYWYRQDPGQGLRLIYYSQIVNDFQKGDIAEGYSVSREKKESFPLTVTSAQKNPTAFYLCASSQGLNTEAFFGQGTRLTVV.

The rearrangement links TRBV28 to TRBJ2-7; 8 nucleotides match TRBD1. The CDR3 is 14 residues long. The germline V gene encodes CDR1 MDHEN and CDR2 SYDVKM. Losses at the gene ends were 7 bases for V and 4 bases for J; bases not matched to a gene: 9. CDR3 nucleotides: TGTGCCAGCACCCTCTCAGGGGGCGCGTACGAGCAGTACTTC. It specifies CASTLSGGAYEQYF.

V gene TRBV11-2 combines with J gene TRBJ1-4; D remains unclear. Germline V CDR1 and CDR2: SGHAT, FQNNGV. The CDR3 sequence is 15 residues long. Trimming took 5 bases from V and 7 from J, leaving 17 bases between them. DNA of the CDR3: TGTGCCAGCAGCCCCGGCAGCCTGACTCTTGAAAAACTGTTTTTT. This encodes CASSPGSLTLEKLFF.

The V and J genes are TRBV11-3 and TRBJ2-2; D possibly corresponds to TRBD2 (7 bases). Germline assignment: CDR1 SGHNT and CDR2 YENEEA. The CDR3 runs 15 residues. The V end was cut by 2 bases, the J end by 3 bases, with 10 bases between. The CDR3 sequence: CASSLRGGDTGELFF. As DNA, the CDR3 is TGTGCCAGCAGCTTACGAGGGGGGGACACCGGGGAGCTGTTTTTT.

A note on this clone: In the same sample, other DNA sequences code for this CDR3. The chain couples TRBV28 to TRBJ2-3; D ambiguous. The CDR3 totals 13 residues. Trimming took off 6 bases at V and 2 bases at J, with 9 bases between the two ends. CDR1 and CDR2 (germline): MDHEN, SYDVKM. This CDR3 is CASSPPSTDTQYF. CDR3 coding DNA: TGTGCCAGCAGCCCCCCTTCCACAGATACGCAGTATTTT.

This sequence joins TRBV4-2 and TRBJ2-3, with D maybe TRBD2 (6 bases). Germline V gene lookup returns CDR1 LGHNA and CDR2 YNFKEQ. The V and J ends lost 1 base and 9 bases respectively, with 20 bases between them. This CDR3 has 16 amino acids. The CDR3 here is CASSQGGDSRVGTQYF. The DNA for the CDR3 is TGTGCCAGCAGCCAAGGAGGGGACTCCAGAGTGGGGACGCAGTATTTT.

This clone was seen a few times. The rearrangement joins TRBV5-6 to TRBJ2-3, with D hard to call. V was clipped by 4 bases and J by 2 bases, with 11 bases between them. The CDR3 length is 14 residues. CDR1 and CDR2 from the germline V gene are SGHDT and YYEEEE. This CDR3 reads CASSTKPTTDTQYF. The CDR3 nucleotides read TGTGCCAGCAGCACAAAACCCACCACAGATACGCAGTATTTT.

The chain recombines TRBV19 with TRBJ2-4, with 8 bases lining up with TRBD1. Germline V gene lookup returns CDR1 LNHDA and CDR2 SQIVND (reference sequence). The CDR3 consists of 17 residues. The J segment lost 6 bases and the V segment lost 2 bases, leaving 12 bases of the junction unmatched. As DNA, the CDR3 is TGTGCCAGTAGTATAACTGGGGGAGGACAGGGACCAAACATTCAGTACTTC. Translated: CASSITGGGQGPNIQYF.

The rearrangement links TRBV7-2 to TRBJ2-2; TRBD1 agrees at 7 bases. The CDR3 is 18 amino acids. Unmatched junction bases numbered 10, after V lost 3 bases and J lost 0 bases. CDR1 is SGHTA and CDR2 is FQGNSA in the germline V gene. The CDR3 coding sequence is TGTGCCAGCAGCTTCCTACAGGGGCCAAAGTCGAACACCGGGGAGCTGTTTTTT. Translation gives CASSFLQGPKSNTGELFF.

The genes are TRBV28 and TRBJ1-4; 7 nucleotides match TRBD1. Per germline, CDR1 MDHEN and CDR2 SYDVKM. The J segment lost 5 bases and the V segment lost 11 bases, leaving 14 bases of the junction unmatched. This CDR3 is built from 15 residues. The CDR3 sequence: CASGGQAHWNEKLFF. CDR3 DNA: TGTGCCTCCGGCGGACAGGCCCACTGGAATGAAAAACTGTTTTTT.

The chain has TRBV27 and TRBJ1-1; D remains ambiguous. Trimming removed 0 bases from V and 3 bases from J, with 5 bases in between. There are 13 residues in the CDR3. The germline CDR1 and CDR2 sequences are MNHEY and SMNVEV (reference sequence). CDR3 amino acids: CASSLSPDTEAFF. In DNA, the CDR3 is TGTGCCAGCAGTTTATCTCCGGACACTGAAGCTTTCTTT.

The chain joins TRBV2 to TRBJ2-5; D is possibly TRBD1 (5 bases). V shed 7 bases and J shed 2 bases, with 14 bases lying between them. This CDR3 has 14 amino acids. Germline lookup yields CDR1 SNHLY and CDR2 FYNNEI. CDR3 nucleotide sequence: TGTGCCAGCAAAGTCTCAGGGTTGCAAGAGACCCAGTACTTC. As protein: CASKVSGLQETQYF.

The rearrangement uses TRBV7-8 and TRBJ2-7; TRBD1 matches 9 bases. Trimming took 1 base from V and 1 from J; bases not matched to a gene: 8. This CDR3 has 17 amino acids. Germline assignment: CDR1 SGHVS and CDR2 FQNEAQ. The CDR3 is CASSLGLPGQGSYEQYF. In DNA, the CDR3 is TGTGCCAGCAGCTTAGGACTCCCGGGACAGGGATCCTACGAGCAGTACTTC.

This sequence joins TRBV6-1 and TRBJ1-2; D call uncertain. Trimming shortened V by 1 base and J by 4 bases, and 16 bases separated the two germline ends. Germline CDR1 and CDR2: MNHNS and SASEGT. The CDR3 is made up of 16 amino acids. The CDR3 loop reads CASSEGSSGTVYGYTF. Here the CDR3 DNA reads TGTGCCAGCAGTGAAGGTTCCAGTGGTACAGTCTATGGCTACACCTTC.

The V and J genes are TRBV25-1 and TRBJ2-5, with 9 bases identical to TRBD2. In germline, CDR1 is MGHDK, CDR2 SYGVNS. J was trimmed by 5 bases and V by 11 bases; bases with no gene match: 12. The CDR3 loop spans 14 amino acids. The CDR3, as DNA: TGTGCCCATTCGGCTAGCGGGGTGCGGGAGACCCAGTACTTC. Protein sequence: CAHSASGVRETQYF.

This chain links TRBV5-6 with TRBJ2-1; D is ambiguous. This CDR3 has 16 residues. Germline CDR1 reads SGHDT; CDR2 reads YYEEEE. V lost 3 bases to trimming and J lost 6 bases, with 19 bases between them. The CDR3 DNA reads as TGTGCCAGCAGCTACCCTCCCTCATACACCCGCAATGAGCAGTTCTTC. Protein: CASSYPPSYTRNEQFF.

This clone appeared a single time. J is TRBJ1-3 and V is TRBV13; D gene unclear. The CDR3 is 13 residues long. V lost 2 bases, J lost 11 bases, and 13 bases lay in between. Per germline, CDR1 PRHDT and CDR2 FYEKMQ (reference sequence). CDR3 protein: CASSLMAPGPIYF. The CDR3 DNA reads as TGTGCCAGCAGCTTAATGGCCCCTGGGCCCATATATTTT.

The chain employs TRBV5-1 and TRBJ2-2; no reliable D call. The CDR3 is 14 amino acids. CDR1 is SGHRS and CDR2 is YFSETQ in the germline V gene. The V end was cut by 2 bases, the J end by 2 bases, with 7 bases between. The CDR3 region is CASSLDFNTGELFF. CDR3 coding DNA: TGCGCCAGCAGCTTAGACTTTAACACCGGGGAGCTGTTTTTT. Full variable domain (missing parts from reference TRBV5-1 and TRBJ2-2): KAGVTQTPRYLIKTRGQQVTLSCSPISGHRSVSWYQQTPGQGLQFLFEYFSETQRNKGNFPGRFSGRQFSNSRSEMNVSTLELGDSALYLCASSLDFNTGELFFGEGSRLTVL.

The rearrangement uses TRBV7-2 and TRBJ1-2; possible D gene TRBD1, 6 bases. This CDR3 comprises 16 residues. Germline CDR1 SGHTA, CDR2 FQGNSA. V lost 5 bases to trimming and J lost 1 base, with 17 bases between them. In DNA form, the CDR3 reads TGTGCCAGCAGCCTAGGGGGAGCGAGCCGTAACTATGGCTACACCTTC. Translated: CASSLGGASRNYGYTF.

Comments on this clone: Different DNA sequences within this sample yield the same CDR3. The J gene is TRBJ2-3, the V gene TRBV29-1; D is uncertain. CDR1 and CDR2 from the germline V gene are SQVTM and ANQGSEA. This CDR3 contains 13 residues. V gave up 3 bases and J gave up 0 bases, with 7 bases separating them. The CDR3 nucleotides are TGCAGCGTTGAGTCGGGTAGCACAGATACGCAGTATTTT. It specifies CSVESGSTDTQYF.

The chain recombines TRBV2 with TRBJ2-3; 10 bases match TRBD2. Unmatched junction bases numbered 8, after V lost 0 bases and J lost 8 bases. Germline V lookup: CDR1 SNHLY, CDR2 FYNNEI. The CDR3 is 16 amino acids. CDR3 amino acids: CASSEAFSGGLTTQYF. CDR3 DNA: TGTGCCAGCAGTGAAGCCTTTAGCGGGGGGCTTACTACGCAGTATTTT.

V usage is TRBV5-1 and J usage is TRBJ2-5, with 7 bases lining up with TRBD1. Germline V gives CDR1 SGHRS, CDR2 YFSETQ. The CDR3 loop spans 13 amino acids. V trimming: 4 bases; J trimming: 4 bases; junction bases outside the gene matches: 4. CDR3 region: CASSLNRGETQYF. The CDR3 DNA reads as TGCGCCAGCAGCCTCAACAGGGGAGAGACCCAGTACTTC.

This clone was counted a few times. J is TRBJ1-2 and V is TRBV4-3, with unresolved D. This CDR3 spans 15 amino acids. V gave up 0 bases and J gave up 6 bases, with 14 bases separating them. In germline, CDR1 is LGHNA, CDR2 YSLEER. CDR3 sequence reads: CASSQDDRGKDGYTF. The CDR3 DNA sequence: TGCGCCAGCAGCCAAGATGATCGGGGTAAGGATGGCTACACCTTC.

The chain uses TRBV5-1 and TRBJ2-7; TRBD2 is a possible D gene (5 bases). Trimming left V 5 bases short and J 3 bases short, with 15 bases between. Germline V gene sequence: CDR1 SGHRS, CDR2 YFSETQ. CDR3 size: 14 residues. CDR3 protein: CASRSDTGNYEQYF. CDR3 bases: TGCGCCAGCAGATCCGATACCGGGAACTACGAGCAGTACTTC.

The chain carries TRBV28 and TRBJ2-5; perhaps TRBD2 as D (6 bases). This CDR3 is 12 amino acids long. Looked up from germline, CDR1 is MDHEN and CDR2 is SYDVKM. The ends were cut back, 10 bases at V and 3 bases at J, with 12 bases in the middle. CDR3 bases: TGTGCCACCTACCCGGGGGAAGAGACCCAGTACTTC. It is translated as CATYPGEETQYF.